This T cell receptor (beta chain) was observed in a study of neurological immune-mediated disorders. Findings and caveats of the study: Multiple sclerosis patients had less TCR clonal expansion than even healthy controls, unlike HTLV-1-associated myelopathy.

This clonotype was counted many times. Its antigen is unidentified. Specified time point: longitudinal time-point 3. Template-switch 5'RACE cDNA synthesis added a 10-nucleotide unique molecular identifier. TCRdb recomputed calls from the 5' RACE reads with MiXCR, one row per CDR3 protein. Of around 100,000 distinct CDR3 sequences listed, less than 14% are singletons. The TCR comes from a female donor with HTLV-1-associated myelopathy (HAM/TSP). The sample consisted of PBMCs.

CDR3 region: CASSSTGRYQETQYF. CDR3 nucleotide sequence: TGTGCCAGCAGCTCAACGGGACGGTACCAAGAGACCCAGTACTTC. The chain combines TRBV7-8 with TRBJ2-5; possibly TRBD1 or TRBD2 for D (5 bases each). From germline, CDR1 is SGHVS and CDR2 FQNEAQ. The CDR3 covers 15 residues. Between the trimmed V and J ends, which lost 4 bases and 0 bases, there was a span of 12 bases.